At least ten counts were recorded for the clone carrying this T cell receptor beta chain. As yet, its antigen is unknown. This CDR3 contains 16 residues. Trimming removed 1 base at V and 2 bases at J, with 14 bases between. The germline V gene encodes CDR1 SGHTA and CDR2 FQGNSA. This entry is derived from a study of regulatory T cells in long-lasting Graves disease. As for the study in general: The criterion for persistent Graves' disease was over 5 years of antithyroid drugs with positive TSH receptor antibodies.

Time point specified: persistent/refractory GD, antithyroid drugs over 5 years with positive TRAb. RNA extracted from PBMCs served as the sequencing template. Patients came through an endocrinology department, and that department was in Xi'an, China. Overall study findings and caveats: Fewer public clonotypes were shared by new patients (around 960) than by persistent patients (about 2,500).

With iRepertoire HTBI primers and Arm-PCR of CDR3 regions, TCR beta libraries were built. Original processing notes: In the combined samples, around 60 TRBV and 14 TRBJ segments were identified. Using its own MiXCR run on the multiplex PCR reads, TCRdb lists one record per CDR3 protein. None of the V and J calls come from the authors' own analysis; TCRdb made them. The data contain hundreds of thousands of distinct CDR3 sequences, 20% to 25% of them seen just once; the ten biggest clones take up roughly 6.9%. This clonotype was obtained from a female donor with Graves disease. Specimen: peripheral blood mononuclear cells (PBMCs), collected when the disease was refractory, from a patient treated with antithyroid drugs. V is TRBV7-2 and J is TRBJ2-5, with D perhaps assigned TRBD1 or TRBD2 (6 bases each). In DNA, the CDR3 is TGTGCCAGCAGCTTAGGTGGGGGGCCTCCTCAAGAGACCCAGTACTTC. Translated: CASSLGGGPPQETQYF. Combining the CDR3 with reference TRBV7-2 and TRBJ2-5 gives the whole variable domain GAGVSQSPSNKVTEKGKDVELRCDPISGHTALYWYRQSLGQGLEFLIYFQGNSAPDKSGLPSDRFSAERTGGSVSTLTIQRTQQEDSAVYLCASSLGGGPPQETQYFGPGTRLLVL.